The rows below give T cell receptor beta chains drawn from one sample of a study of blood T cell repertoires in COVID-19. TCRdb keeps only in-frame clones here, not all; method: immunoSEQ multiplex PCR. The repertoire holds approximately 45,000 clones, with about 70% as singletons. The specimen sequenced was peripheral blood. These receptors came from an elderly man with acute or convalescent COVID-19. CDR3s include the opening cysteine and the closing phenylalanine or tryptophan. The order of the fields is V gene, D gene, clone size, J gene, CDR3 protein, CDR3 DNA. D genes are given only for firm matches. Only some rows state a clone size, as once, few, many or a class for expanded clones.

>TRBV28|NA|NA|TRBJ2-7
CASGVTYEQYF
TGTGCCAGCGGAGTGACCTACGAGCAGTACTTC
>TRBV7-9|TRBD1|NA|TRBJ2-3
CASSLAGTGKRTQYF
TGTGCCAGCAGCTTAGCAGGGACAGGGAAGAGAACGCAGTATTTT
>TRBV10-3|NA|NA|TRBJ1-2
CASQEFANYGYTF
TGTGCCTCACAGGAGTTCGCTAACTATGGCTACACCTTC
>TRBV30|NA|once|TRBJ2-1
CAWSVVVNEQFF
TGTGCCTGGAGTGTAGTAGTGAATGAGCAGTTCTTC
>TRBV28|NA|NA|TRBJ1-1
CASSLLTATPGAFF
TGTGCCAGCAGTTTACTGACAGCCACCCCCGGGGCTTTCTTT
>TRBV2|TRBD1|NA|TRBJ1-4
CASKPTGIGKLFF
TGTGCCAGCAAACCGACAGGGATTGGAAAACTGTTTTTT
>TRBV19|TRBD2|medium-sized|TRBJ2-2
CASRTSGSTGELFF
TGTGCCAGCCGGACTAGCGGGAGTACCGGGGAGCTGTTTTTT
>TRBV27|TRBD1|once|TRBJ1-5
CASSRQQGNQPQHF
TGTGCCAGCAGCCGTCAACAGGGGAATCAGCCCCAGCATTTT
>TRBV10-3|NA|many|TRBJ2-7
CAISGGLGTGEQYF
TGTGCCATCAGTGGGGGACTGGGGACGGGCGAGCAGTACTTC
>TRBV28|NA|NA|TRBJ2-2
CASSWGLWKGDTGELFF
TGTGCCAGCAGTTGGGGACTGTGGAAGGGCGACACCGGGGAGCTGTTTTTT
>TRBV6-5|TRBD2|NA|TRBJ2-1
CASSYRAGPNNEQFF
TGTGCCAGCAGTTACAGAGCGGGACCGAACAATGAGCAGTTCTTC
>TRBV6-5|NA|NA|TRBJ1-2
CASSNAGGRSYGYTF
TGTGCCAGCAGCAACGCGGGGGGCAGGAGCTATGGCTACACCTTC
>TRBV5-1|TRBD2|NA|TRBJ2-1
CASSLGGLAGVNEQFF
TGCGCCAGCAGCTTGGGGGGACTAGCGGGAGTCAATGAGCAGTTCTTC
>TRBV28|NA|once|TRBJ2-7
CASSSMVGSYEQYF
TGTGCCAGCAGTTCTATGGTTGGCTCCTACGAGCAGTACTTC
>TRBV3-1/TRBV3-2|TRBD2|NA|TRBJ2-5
CASSQDSSGSETQYF
TGTGCCAGCAGCCAAGATTCTAGCGGGAGTGAGACCCAGTACTTC